In its sample, the clone carrying this T cell receptor beta chain was seen once. Trimming cost V 2 bases and J 0 bases, with 5 bases left between them. CDR3 size: 13 residues. Germline values: CDR1 GTSNPN, CDR2 SVGIG (reference sequence). The data were obtained in a study of blood T cell repertoires in COVID-19. Study background: Acute and convalescent COVID-19 specimens originated in the United States, Italy and Spain. PBMCs, B-cell-depleted T cells, or T cells were the source of the cDNA or gDNA that made up the material.

How the authors handled the data: Cell counts per sample came from amplifying reference gene primers. Clones were read by immunoSEQ multiplex PCR, and TCRdb kept only the in-frame ones, dropping some. V and J calls and clone size are those listed in that table; D and trimming were worked out from the DNA. The data show about 160,000 clones, over 75% seen once. The chain combines TRBV30 with TRBJ1-3; D call uncertain. Sequencing was carried out using peripheral blood. The sequence came from a human donor in a cohort sampled during active COVID-19. CDR3 in DNA: TGTGCCTGGAGTATGAGCTCTGGAAACACCATATATTTT. Its translation: CAWSMSSGNTIYF.